This T cell receptor (beta chain) was profiled in a study of T cell repertoires in cytomegalovirus infection. Study-wide context: Signatures in public TCR beta sequences pointed to both CMV infection and matching HLA type.

This clonotype has only a few counts. What it recognizes is unknown. Study-level findings and limits: The cumulative frequency of public TCR beta families distinguished individuals who carried CMV together with the relevant HLA. Predominance within the ex vivo response was attributable to HLA-C-restricted CMV-specific TCR beta clonotypes.

TCRdb ran MiXCR on the reads and lists one entry per CDR3 protein. Of a few hundred thousand distinct CDR3 sequences listed, more than 15% are singletons. This TCR came from a human donor in good health (CMV status not recorded). Some clones in this sample may be carry-over from other donors' samples. Sequenced: CD8+ T cells from PBMCs.

CDR3: CSARESTDTQYF. The CDR3, as DNA: TGCAGTGCTAGAGAAAGCACAGATACGCAGTATTTT. This rearrangement joins TRBV20-1 to TRBJ2-3; D is unresolved. The CDR3 is 12 amino acids. Germline CDR1 DFQATT, CDR2 SNEGSKA (reference sequence). Deletions cut 0 bases from V and 0 bases from J, with 1 base between.